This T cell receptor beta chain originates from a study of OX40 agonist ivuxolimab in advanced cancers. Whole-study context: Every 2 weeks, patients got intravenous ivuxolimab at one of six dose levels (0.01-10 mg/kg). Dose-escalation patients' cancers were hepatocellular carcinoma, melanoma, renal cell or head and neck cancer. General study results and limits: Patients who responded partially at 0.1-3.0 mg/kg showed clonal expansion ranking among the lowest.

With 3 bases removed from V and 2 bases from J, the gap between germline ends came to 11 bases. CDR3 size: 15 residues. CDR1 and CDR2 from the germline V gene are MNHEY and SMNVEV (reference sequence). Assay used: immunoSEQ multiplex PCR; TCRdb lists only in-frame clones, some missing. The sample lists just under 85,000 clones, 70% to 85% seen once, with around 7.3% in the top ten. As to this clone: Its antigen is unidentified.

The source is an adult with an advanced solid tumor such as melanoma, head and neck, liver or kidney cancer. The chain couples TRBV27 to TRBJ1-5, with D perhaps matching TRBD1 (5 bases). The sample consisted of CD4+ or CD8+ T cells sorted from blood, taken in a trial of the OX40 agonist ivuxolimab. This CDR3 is CASSLGGLGNQPQHF. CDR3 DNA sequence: TGTGCCAGCAGTTTGGGGGGTTTGGGCAATCAGCCCCAGCATTTT.